This T cell receptor beta chain was recovered during a study of shared clonotypes between healthy human individuals. Only Caucasian adults living in Nashville, Tennessee served as donors. CDR3 length equals 16 residues. CDR1 is SGHNT, CDR2 YYREEE, per germline (reference sequence). After removal of 3 bases from V and 3 bases from J, the junction contained 7 bases not matched to a gene. This table comes from immunoSEQ multiplex PCR, and its TCRdb copy is limited to in-frame clones, with some not included. The sample shows about 2.3 million clones, around 90% of them seen only once. This receptor was taken from a man aged 18 to 35 in good health. Some clones in this sample may be carry-over from other donors' samples. The genes are TRBV5-4 and TRBJ2-3; 10 bases are shared with TRBD2. The specimen was naive CD4+ T cells from PBMCs. Subset described: CD45RA+ positively selected. CDR3 amino acids: CASSSRTSGGTDTQYF. The CDR3 DNA sequence: TGTGCCAGCAGCTCCCGGACTAGCGGAGGAACAGATACGCAGTATTTT.